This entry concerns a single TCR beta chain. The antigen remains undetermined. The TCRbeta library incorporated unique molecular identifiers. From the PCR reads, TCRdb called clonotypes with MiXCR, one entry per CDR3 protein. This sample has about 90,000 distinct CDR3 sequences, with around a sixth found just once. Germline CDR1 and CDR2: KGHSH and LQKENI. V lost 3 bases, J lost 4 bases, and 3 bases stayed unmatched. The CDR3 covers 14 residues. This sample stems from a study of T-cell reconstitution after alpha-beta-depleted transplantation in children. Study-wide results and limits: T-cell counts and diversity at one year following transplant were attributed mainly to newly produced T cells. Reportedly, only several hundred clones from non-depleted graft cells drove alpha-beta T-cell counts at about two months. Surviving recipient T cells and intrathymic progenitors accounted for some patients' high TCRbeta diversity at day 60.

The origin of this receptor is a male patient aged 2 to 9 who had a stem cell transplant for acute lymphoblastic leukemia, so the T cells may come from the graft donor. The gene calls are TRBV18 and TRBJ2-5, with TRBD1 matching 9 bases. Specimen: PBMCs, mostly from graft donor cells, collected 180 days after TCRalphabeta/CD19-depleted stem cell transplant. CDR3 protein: CASSPGQGRETQYF. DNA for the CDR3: TGTGCCAGCTCACCGGGACAGGGACGAGAGACCCAGTACTTC.